These 18 T cell receptor beta chains share one sample of origin, sequenced in a study of blood T cell repertoires in COVID-19. This table comes from immunoSEQ multiplex PCR, and its TCRdb copy is limited to in-frame clones, with some not included. Of about 240,000 clones in the sample, about four fifths were seen once. Sequencing input: peripheral blood. These receptor sequences come from a man between 45 and 60 years old with acute or convalescent COVID-19.

This clone was recorded once. The chain has TRBV11-2 and TRBJ2-5; the match to TRBD2 covers 14 bases. The germline CDR1 and CDR2 sequences are SGHAT and FQNNGV. The CDR3 consists of 18 residues. V shed 5 bases, J shed 5 bases, and the junction held 13 bases outside the gene matches. This CDR3 reads CASSPGLAGVLSRETQYF. DNA of the CDR3: TGTGCCAGCAGCCCGGGACTAGCGGGGGTCTTATCGCGGGAGACCCAGTACTTC.

J is TRBJ1-4 and V is TRBV6-5, with TRBD1 identical over 7 bases. This CDR3 region has 15 residues. CDR1 and CDR2 from the germline V gene are MNHEY and SVGAGI. V lost 5 bases, J lost 5 bases, and 8 bases stayed unmatched. CDR3: CASSPSGTVNEKLFF. The CDR3 bases are TGTGCCAGCAGTCCCTCCGGGACAGTAAATGAAAAACTGTTTTTT.

The chain couples TRBV29-1 to TRBJ1-2; D gene uncertain. Trimming cost V 5 bases and J 5 bases, with 12 bases left between them. The CDR3 has 12 amino acids. Germline CDR1 is SQVTM and CDR2 is ANQGSEA. CDR3 in amino acids: CSVLPRTYGYTF. For the CDR3, the DNA is TGCAGCGTTTTGCCCAGGACTTATGGCTACACCTTC. The complete variable domain, with remaining parts taken from reference TRBV29-1 and TRBJ1-2, reads SAVISQKPSRDICQRGTSLTIQCQVDSQVTMMFWYRQQPGQSLTLIATANQGSEATYESGFVIDKFPISRPNLTFSTLTVSNMSPEDSSIYLCSVLPRTYGYTFGSGTRLTVV.

This chain connects TRBV6-5 to TRBJ1-5, with TRBD1 matching 9 bases. From germline, CDR1 is MNHEY and CDR2 SVGAGI. V gave up 6 bases and J gave up 5 bases; unmatched junction bases: 8. The CDR3 spans 15 residues. CDR3 loop: CASRGQGKSDQPQHF. The CDR3 bases are TGTGCCAGCAGAGGACAGGGGAAATCGGATCAGCCCCAGCATTTT.

The chain recombines TRBV29-1 with TRBJ1-2; the D gene is possibly TRBD1 (5 bases). Between the trimmed V and J ends, which lost 3 bases and 4 bases, there was a span of 9 bases. This CDR3 is built from 12 residues. The germline gives CDR1 SQVTM, CDR2 ANQGSEA. The chain's CDR3 is CSVDETVYGYTF. The CDR3 bases are TGCAGCGTTGACGAGACAGTCTATGGCTACACCTTC. The entire variable domain, with the rest obtained from reference TRBV29-1 and TRBJ1-2, is as follows: SAVISQKPSRDICQRGTSLTIQCQVDSQVTMMFWYRQQPGQSLTLIATANQGSEATYESGFVIDKFPISRPNLTFSTLTVSNMSPEDSSIYLCSVDETVYGYTFGSGTRLTVV.

This clone was counted a few times. The CDR3 spells CASGLLQTGSLVYSPLHF. CDR3 DNA sequence: TGTGCTAGTGGTTTGCTTCAAACCGGGTCCCTAGTATATTCACCCCTCCACTTT. This chain connects TRBV12-5 to TRBJ1-6; unclear D gene. Trimming shortened V by 2 bases and J by 8 bases, and 22 bases separated the two germline ends. CDR1 LGHNT and CDR2 FRNRAP come from the germline V gene. The CDR3 extends over 18 amino acids.

The gene calls are TRBV6-5 and TRBJ2-2; 10 bases agree with TRBD2. Unmatched junction bases numbered 3, after V lost 6 bases and J lost 5 bases. CDR1 MNHEY and CDR2 SVGAGI come from the germline V gene. The CDR3 has 14 residues. CDR3 amino acids: CASRSGRGTGELFF. CDR3 coding DNA: TGTGCCAGCAGGAGCGGGAGGGGGACCGGGGAGCTGTTTTTT.

There are a few counts of this clone. The chain combines TRBV29-1 with TRBJ2-7; TRBD1 might be the D (6 bases). CDR1 and CDR2 (germline): SQVTM, ANQGSEA. The CDR3 covers 12 residues. Trimming pared 4 bases from V and 3 bases from J, leaving 10 bases between. The CDR3 reads CSVGTANYEQYF. CDR3 nucleotide sequence: TGCAGCGTTGGGACAGCCAACTACGAGCAGTACTTC.

This chain uses TRBV6-1 with TRBJ2-7, with 7 bases lining up with TRBD2. Germline V CDR1 and CDR2: MNHNS, SASEGT. The CDR3 consists of 15 residues. Trimming at V came to 3 bases and at J to 4 bases, leaving 9 bases not matched to a gene. The CDR3 nucleotides read TGTGCCAGCAGTGACCCGCGCGGGGGAGGATACGAGCAGTACTTC. As protein: CASSDPRGGGYEQYF.

Written as DNA, the CDR3 is TGTGCTAGTGGTTTGGGATCCAGGGTGGGGCAGCCCCAGCATTTT. Encoded protein: CASGLGSRVGQPQHF. J is TRBJ1-5 and V is TRBV12-5, with D possibly matching TRBD1 (5 bases). This CDR3 has 15 amino acids. Germline V gives CDR1 LGHNT, CDR2 FRNRAP. V dropped 1 base and J dropped 7 bases, with 14 bases sitting between them. The variable domain in full, with the rest retrieved from reference TRBV12-5 and TRBJ1-5, is DARVTQTPRHKVTEMGQEVTMRCQPILGHNTVFWYRQTMMQGLELLAYFRNRAPLDDSGMPKDRFSAEMPDATLATLKIQPSEPRDSAVYFCASGLGSRVGQPQHFGDGTRLSIL.

The rearrangement joins TRBV4-1 to TRBJ1-6; TRBD1 is a possible D gene (6 bases). The V and J ends lost 6 bases and 2 bases respectively, with 11 bases between them. Germline CDR1 is MGHRA and CDR2 is YSYEKL. The CDR3 runs to 15 residues. In DNA form, the CDR3 reads TGCGCCAGCAGACAGGGCGCCACCTATAATTCACCCCTCCACTTT. It yields the protein CASRQGATYNSPLHF.

This CDR3 reads CASSLSRGAPNTEAFF. In nucleotides, the CDR3 is TGTGCCAGCAGTTTATCTCGGGGGGCCCCGAACACTGAAGCTTTCTTT. This sequence joins TRBV27 and TRBJ1-1, with a weak D call TRBD1 (6 bases). V lost 0 bases and J lost 1, with 12 bases in between. Germline V lookup: CDR1 MNHEY, CDR2 SMNVEV (reference sequence). The CDR3 consists of 16 residues.

This chain joins TRBV18 and TRBJ2-3; possibly TRBD1 for D (6 bases). The CDR3 extends over 13 amino acids. The germline V gene has CDR1 KGHSH and CDR2 LQKENI. V was clipped by 3 bases and J by 6 bases, with 10 bases between them. CDR3 nucleotide sequence: TGTGCCAGCTCACCTTCAGGGGAGGATACGCAGTATTTT. Amino acid sequence: CASSPSGEDTQYF.

The CDR3 nucleotides read TGCGCCAGCAGTCAGTTCACCGGGACAGGAGACAGCACAGATACGCAGTATTTT. Amino acid sequence: CASSQFTGTGDSTDTQYF. V usage is TRBV23-1 and J usage is TRBJ2-3; TRBD1 matches 8 bases. TRBV23-1 is designated an ORF whose function remains uncertain. J was trimmed by 0 bases and V by 3 bases; bases with no gene match: 11. CDR3 length equals 18 residues.

The chain employs TRBV18 and TRBJ2-5, with 12 bases matching TRBD2. The V segment lost 3 bases and the J segment 5 bases; nucleotides outside the gene matches: 10. The CDR3 runs 17 residues. Looked up from germline, CDR1 is KGHSH and CDR2 is LQKENI. The CDR3 sequence is CASSPEVRLAGAETQYF. DNA for the CDR3: TGTGCCAGCTCACCCGAGGTTAGACTAGCGGGAGCGGAGACCCAGTACTTC. Based on the CDR3 plus reference TRBV18 and TRBJ2-5, the full variable domain is NAGVMQNPRHLVRRRGQEARLRCSPMKGHSHVYWYRQLPEEGLKFMVYLQKENIIDESGMPKERFSAEFPKEGPSILRIQQVVRGDSAAYFCASSPEVRLAGAETQYFGPGTRLLVL.

This chain joins TRBV27 and TRBJ2-7, with D perhaps TRBD1 (5 bases). V lost 0 bases to trimming and J lost 3 bases, with 15 bases between them. The CDR3 length is 16 residues. Germline V CDR1 and CDR2: MNHEY, SMNVEV (reference sequence). The DNA for the CDR3 is TGTGCCAGCAGTTTATCGGGCCAGGGTAAGGGCTACGAGCAGTACTTC. Amino acid sequence: CASSLSGQGKGYEQYF.

In its sample, this clone was seen once. The J gene is TRBJ2-7, the V gene TRBV11-2; 10 bases line up with TRBD2. Germline CDR1 and CDR2: SGHAT and FQNNGV. The CDR3 has 14 residues. With 3 bases clipped from V and 4 bases from J, the junction kept 3 bases outside the gene matches. The CDR3 sequence: CASSFLAGDYEQYF. Here the CDR3 DNA reads TGTGCCAGCAGCTTCCTAGCGGGAGATTACGAGCAGTACTTC.

The chain joins TRBV5-6 to TRBJ1-2, with TRBD1 matching 9 bases. This CDR3 is 13 amino acids long. The junction had 9 bases not matched to a gene; V was cut back by 6 bases and J by 9 bases. Germline V gives CDR1 SGHDT, CDR2 YYEEEE. CDR3 loop: CASITGGLGSYTF. Here the CDR3 DNA reads TGTGCCAGCATAACAGGGGGCCTTGGAAGCTACACCTTC.